The T cell receptor beta chain described here comes from a study of T cell responses to AZD1222 COVID-19 vaccine. The study's findings and limits: White British people made up most donors, females outnumbered males, and clonal diversity was possibly underestimated.

The length of the CDR3 is 16 residues. Germline lookup yields CDR1 SGHVS and CDR2 FNYEAQ. The V gene end was trimmed by 5 bases and the J gene end by 6 bases; junction bases not matched to a gene: 12. This clone turned up a few times. Its antigen remains unknown. Profiling relied on immunoSEQ multiplex PCR, and the TCRdb table lists in-frame clones only, not all of them. Of more than 65,000 clones listed, less than 90% are singletons. The V gene is TRBV7-6, the J gene TRBJ1-2; 10 bases line up with TRBD1. The sequencing here drew on peripheral blood, taken 28 days after the second AZD1222 dose. This receptor was taken from an adult who received the AZD1222 COVID-19 vaccine. The CDR3 is CASSLVAGTGEDGYTF. The CDR3 DNA follows: TGTGCCAGCAGCCTCGTAGCCGGGACAGGGGAAGATGGCTACACCTTC.